This T cell receptor beta chain was sequenced during a study of human T cells and chemical hapten exposure. Study information: TCR yields per sample varied mostly from small pooled library volume differences.

MiXCR was run by TCRdb on the RACE reads, yielding one entry per CDR3 protein. This table holds about 34,000 distinct CDR3 sequences, 10% to 13% found once. In its sample, this clonotype was seen many times. The time point: pre-sensitization, week 0. Treatment of the sample: therapeutic diphenylcyclopropenone sensitization with weekly scalp DPC. Whole blood that had not been fractionated was the source of extracted total RNA. The sample here was whole blood, taken in connection with sensitization to the hapten diphenylcyclopropenone (DPC). This receptor was identified in a man aged 50-59 years with alopecia areata. Some clones in this sample may be carry-over from other donors' samples.

CDR3 sequence reads: CASSPRTGAMNTEAFF. CDR3 DNA sequence: TGTGCCAGCTCACCACGAACAGGGGCGATGAACACTGAAGCTTTCTTT. The chain carries TRBV18 and TRBJ1-1; 7 bases map to TRBD1. This CDR3 contains 16 residues. V dropped 1 base and J dropped 0; count of bases not matched to a gene: 5. Germline V gives CDR1 KGHSH, CDR2 LQKENI. Full variable domain (missing parts from reference TRBV18 and TRBJ1-1): NAGVMQNPRHLVRRRGQEARLRCSPMKGHSHVYWYRQLPEEGLKFMVYLQKENIIDESGMPKERFSAEFPKEGPSILRIQQVVRGDSAAYFCASSPRTGAMNTEAFFGQGTRLTVV.